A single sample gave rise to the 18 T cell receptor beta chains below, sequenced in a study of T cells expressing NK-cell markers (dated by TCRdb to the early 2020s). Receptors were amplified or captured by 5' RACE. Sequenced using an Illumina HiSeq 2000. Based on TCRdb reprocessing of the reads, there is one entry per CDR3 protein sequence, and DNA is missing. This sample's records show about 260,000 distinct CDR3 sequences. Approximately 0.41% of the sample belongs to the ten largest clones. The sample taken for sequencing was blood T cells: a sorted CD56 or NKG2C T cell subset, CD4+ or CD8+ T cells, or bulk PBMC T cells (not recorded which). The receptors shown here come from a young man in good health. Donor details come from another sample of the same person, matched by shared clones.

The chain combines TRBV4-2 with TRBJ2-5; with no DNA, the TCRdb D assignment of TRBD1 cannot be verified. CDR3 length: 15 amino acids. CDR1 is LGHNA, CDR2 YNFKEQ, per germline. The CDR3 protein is CASSQSPGQQETQYF.

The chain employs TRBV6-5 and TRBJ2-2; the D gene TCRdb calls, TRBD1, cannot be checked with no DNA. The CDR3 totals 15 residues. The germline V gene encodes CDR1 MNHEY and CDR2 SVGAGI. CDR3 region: CASSYKVSGTGELFF.

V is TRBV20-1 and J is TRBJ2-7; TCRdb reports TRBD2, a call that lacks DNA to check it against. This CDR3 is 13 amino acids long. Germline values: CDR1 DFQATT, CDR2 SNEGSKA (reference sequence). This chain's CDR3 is CSARLAGIDEQYF.

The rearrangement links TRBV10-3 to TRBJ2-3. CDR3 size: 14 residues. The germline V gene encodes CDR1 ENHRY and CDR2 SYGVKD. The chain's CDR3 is CAISSIDGTDTQYF.

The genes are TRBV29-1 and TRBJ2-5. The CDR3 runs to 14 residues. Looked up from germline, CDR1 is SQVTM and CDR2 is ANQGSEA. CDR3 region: CSVLGVQIQETQYF.

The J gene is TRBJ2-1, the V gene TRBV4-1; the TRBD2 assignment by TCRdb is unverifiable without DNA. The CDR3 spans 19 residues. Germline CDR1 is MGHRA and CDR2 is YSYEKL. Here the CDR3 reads CASSQETSGSAWAYNEQFF.

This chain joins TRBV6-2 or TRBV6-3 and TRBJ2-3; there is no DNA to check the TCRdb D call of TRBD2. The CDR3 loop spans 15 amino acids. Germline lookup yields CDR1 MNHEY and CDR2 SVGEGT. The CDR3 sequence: CASSYRTRSTDTQYF.

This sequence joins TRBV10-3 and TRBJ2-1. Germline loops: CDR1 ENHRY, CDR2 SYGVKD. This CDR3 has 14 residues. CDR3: CASNDREHYNEQFF.

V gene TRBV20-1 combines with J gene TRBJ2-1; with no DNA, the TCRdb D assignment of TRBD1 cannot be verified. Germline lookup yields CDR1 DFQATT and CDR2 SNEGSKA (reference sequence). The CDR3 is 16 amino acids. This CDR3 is CSVGGGGRGSYNEQFF.

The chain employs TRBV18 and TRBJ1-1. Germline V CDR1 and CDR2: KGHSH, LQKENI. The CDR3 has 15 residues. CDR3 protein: CASSPRRGVNTEAFF.

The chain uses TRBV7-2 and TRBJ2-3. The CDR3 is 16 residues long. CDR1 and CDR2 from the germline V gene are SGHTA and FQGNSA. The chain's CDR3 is CASSKRLAGGTDTQYF.

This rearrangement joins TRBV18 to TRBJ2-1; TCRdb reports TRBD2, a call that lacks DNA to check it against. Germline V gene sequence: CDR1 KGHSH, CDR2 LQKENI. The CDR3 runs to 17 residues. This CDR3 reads CASSPRTSGDYYNEQFF.

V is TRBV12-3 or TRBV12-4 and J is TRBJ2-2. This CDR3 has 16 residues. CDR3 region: CASSLRVYGERRELFF.

CDR3 region: CAISESEPHNEQFF. The J gene is TRBJ2-1, the V gene TRBV10-3. CDR1 ENHRY and CDR2 SYGVKD come from the germline V gene. This CDR3 comprises 14 residues.

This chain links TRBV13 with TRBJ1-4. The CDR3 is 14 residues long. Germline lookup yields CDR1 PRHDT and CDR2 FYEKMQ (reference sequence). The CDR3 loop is CASRVRATNEKLFF. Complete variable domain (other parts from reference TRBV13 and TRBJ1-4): AAGVIQSPRHLIKEKRETATLKCYPIPRHDTVYWYQQGPGQDPQFLISFYEKMQSDKGSIPDRFSAQQFSDYHSELNMSSLELGDSALYFCASRVRATNEKLFFGSGTQLSVL.

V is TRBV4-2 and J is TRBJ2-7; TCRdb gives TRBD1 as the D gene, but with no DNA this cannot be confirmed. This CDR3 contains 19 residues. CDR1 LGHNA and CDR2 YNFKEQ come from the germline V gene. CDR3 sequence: CASSPEVFRGVGQTYEQYF.

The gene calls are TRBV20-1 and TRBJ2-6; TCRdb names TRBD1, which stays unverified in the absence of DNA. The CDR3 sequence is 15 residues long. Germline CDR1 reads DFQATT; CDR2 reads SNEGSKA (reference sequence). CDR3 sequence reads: CSARVRGAGANVLTF.

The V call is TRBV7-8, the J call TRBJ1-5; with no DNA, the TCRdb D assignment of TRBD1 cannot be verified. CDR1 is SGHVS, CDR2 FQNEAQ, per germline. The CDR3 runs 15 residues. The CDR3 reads CASSGGQGRNQPQHF.